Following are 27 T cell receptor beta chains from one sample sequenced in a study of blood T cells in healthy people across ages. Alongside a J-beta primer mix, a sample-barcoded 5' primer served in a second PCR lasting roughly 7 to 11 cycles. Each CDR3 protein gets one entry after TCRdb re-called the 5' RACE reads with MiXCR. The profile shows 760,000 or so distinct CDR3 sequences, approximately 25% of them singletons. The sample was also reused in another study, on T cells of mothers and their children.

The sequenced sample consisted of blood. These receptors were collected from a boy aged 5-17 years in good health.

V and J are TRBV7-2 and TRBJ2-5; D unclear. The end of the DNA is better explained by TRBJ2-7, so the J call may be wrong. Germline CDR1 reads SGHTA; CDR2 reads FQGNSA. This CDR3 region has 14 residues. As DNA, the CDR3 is TGTGCCAGCAGCTTATTAGCACGAAACTACGAGCAGTACTTC. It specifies CASSLLARNYEQYF.

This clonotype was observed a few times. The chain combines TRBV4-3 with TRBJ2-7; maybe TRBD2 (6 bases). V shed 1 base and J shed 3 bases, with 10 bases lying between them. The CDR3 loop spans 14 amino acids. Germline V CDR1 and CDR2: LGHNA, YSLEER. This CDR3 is CASSQAQGGYEQYF. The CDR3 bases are TGCGCCAGCAGCCAAGCGCAGGGAGGCTACGAGCAGTACTTC.

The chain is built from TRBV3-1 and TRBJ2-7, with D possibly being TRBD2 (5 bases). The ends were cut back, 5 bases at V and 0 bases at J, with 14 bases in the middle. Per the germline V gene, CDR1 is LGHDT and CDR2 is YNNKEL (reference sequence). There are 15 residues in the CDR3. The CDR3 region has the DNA TGTGCCAGCAGCACGAGCGGAAGGGCCTCCTACGAGCAGTACTTC. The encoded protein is CASSTSGRASYEQYF.

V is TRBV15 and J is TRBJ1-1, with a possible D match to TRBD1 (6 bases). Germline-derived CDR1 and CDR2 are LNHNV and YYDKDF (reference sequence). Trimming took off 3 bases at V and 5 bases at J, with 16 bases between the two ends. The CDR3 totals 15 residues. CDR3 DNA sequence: TGTGCCACCAGCAGGGAGTATTCAGGGGATACTGAAGCTTTCTTT. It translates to CATSREYSGDTEAFF.

CDR3 sequence: CSVNRDTQETQYF. The CDR3 coding sequence is TGCAGCGTCAACCGGGACACGCAAGAGACCCAGTACTTC. This chain uses TRBV29-1 with TRBJ2-5; tentative D call: TRBD1 (6 bases). Trimming took 6 bases from V and 2 from J, leaving 13 bases between them. Germline values: CDR1 SQVTM, CDR2 ANQGSEA. CDR3 length: 13 amino acids.

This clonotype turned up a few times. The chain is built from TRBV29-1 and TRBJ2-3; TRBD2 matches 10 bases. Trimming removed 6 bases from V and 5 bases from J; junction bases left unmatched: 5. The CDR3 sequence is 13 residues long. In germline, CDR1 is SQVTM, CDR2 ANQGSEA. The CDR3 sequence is CSVLKREGDTQYF. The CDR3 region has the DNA TGCAGCGTACTTAAGCGGGAGGGAGATACGCAGTATTTT.

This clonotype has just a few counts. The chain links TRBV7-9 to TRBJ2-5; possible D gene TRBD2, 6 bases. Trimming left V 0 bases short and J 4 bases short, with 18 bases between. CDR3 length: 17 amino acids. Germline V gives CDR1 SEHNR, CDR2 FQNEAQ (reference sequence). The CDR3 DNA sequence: TGTGCCAGCAGCTTAGCGCCGGGGGAGAGACTGGGAGAGACCCAGTACTTC. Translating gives CASSLAPGERLGETQYF.

CDR3 sequence: CASSRTLRTDEQFF. CDR3 DNA: TGTGCCAGCAGTCGCACTCTAAGAACAGATGAGCAGTTCTTC. The V gene is TRBV28, the J gene TRBJ2-1; D is ambiguous. Germline CDR1 reads MDHEN; CDR2 reads SYDVKM. Trimming stripped 5 bases from V and 8 bases from J, with 16 bases between. This CDR3 contains 14 residues.

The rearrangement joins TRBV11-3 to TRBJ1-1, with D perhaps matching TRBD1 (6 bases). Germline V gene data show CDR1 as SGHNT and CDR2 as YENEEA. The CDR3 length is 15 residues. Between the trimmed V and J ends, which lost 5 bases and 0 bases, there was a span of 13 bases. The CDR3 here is CASSHRTVLNTEAFF. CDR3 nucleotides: TGTGCCAGCAGCCATCGGACAGTTTTGAACACTGAAGCTTTCTTT.

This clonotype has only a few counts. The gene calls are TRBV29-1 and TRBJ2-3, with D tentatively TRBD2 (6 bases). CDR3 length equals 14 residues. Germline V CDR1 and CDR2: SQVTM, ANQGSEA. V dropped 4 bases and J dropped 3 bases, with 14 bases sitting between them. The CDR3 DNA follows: TGCAGCGTTGCTGCGGCGGGGCCTACAGATACGCAGTATTTT. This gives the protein CSVAAAGPTDTQYF.

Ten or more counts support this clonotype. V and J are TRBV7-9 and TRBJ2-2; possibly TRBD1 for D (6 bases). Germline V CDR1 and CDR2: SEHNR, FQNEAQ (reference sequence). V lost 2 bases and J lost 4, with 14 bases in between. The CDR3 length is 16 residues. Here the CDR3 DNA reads TGTGCCAGCAGCTTACCATCAGGGGCCCTCACCGGGGAGCTGTTTTTT. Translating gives CASSLPSGALTGELFF.

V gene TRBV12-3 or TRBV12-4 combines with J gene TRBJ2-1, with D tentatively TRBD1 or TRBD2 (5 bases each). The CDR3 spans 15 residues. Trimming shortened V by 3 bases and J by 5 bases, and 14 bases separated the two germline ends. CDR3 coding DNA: TGTGCCAGCAGTTTCCTTGGGGGAAACGACAATGAGCAGTTCTTC. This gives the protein CASSFLGGNDNEQFF.

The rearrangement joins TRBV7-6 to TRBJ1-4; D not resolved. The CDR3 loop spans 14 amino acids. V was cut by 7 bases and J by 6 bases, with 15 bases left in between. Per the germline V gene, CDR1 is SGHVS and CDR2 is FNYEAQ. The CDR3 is CASTQRPGYEKLFF. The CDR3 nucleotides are TGTGCCAGCACCCAACGCCCGGGTTATGAAAAACTGTTTTTT. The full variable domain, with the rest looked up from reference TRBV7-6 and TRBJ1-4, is GAGVSQSPRYKVTKRGQDVALRCDPISGHVSLYWYRQALGQGPEFLTYFNYEAQQDKSGLPNDRFSAERPEGSISTLTIQRTEQRDSAMYRCASTQRPGYEKLFFGSGTQLSVL.

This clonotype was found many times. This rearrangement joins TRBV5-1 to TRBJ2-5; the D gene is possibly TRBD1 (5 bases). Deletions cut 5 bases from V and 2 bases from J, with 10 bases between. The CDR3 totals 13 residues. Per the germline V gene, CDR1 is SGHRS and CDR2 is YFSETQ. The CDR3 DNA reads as TGCGCCAGCAGAGGGTCAGGGCAAGAGACCCAGTACTTC. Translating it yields CASRGSGQETQYF.

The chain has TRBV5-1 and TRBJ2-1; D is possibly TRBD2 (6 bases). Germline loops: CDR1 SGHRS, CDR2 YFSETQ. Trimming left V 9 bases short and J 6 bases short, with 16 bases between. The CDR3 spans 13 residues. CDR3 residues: CATRRTGSNEQFF. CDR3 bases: TGCGCCACCCGCAGAACCGGGAGCAATGAGCAGTTCTTC. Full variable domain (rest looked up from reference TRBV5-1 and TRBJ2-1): KAGVTQTPRYLIKTRGQQVTLSCSPISGHRSVSWYQQTPGQGLQFLFEYFSETQRNKGNFPGRFSGRQFSNSRSEMNVSTLELGDSALYLCATRRTGSNEQFFGPGTRLTVL.

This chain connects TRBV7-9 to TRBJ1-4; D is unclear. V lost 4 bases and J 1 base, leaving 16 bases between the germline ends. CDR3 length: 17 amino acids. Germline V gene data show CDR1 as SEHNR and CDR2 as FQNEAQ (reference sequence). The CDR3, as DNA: TGTGCCAGCAGCTGGGGAGTTGCCGATCTAACTAATGAAAAACTGTTTTTT. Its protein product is CASSWGVADLTNEKLFF.

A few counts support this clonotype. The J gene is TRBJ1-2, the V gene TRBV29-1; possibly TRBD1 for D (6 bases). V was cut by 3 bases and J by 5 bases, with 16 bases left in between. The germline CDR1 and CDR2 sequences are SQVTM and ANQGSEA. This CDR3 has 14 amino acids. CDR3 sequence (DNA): TGCAGCGTTGATGGGGGGGGCTTCAGATATGGCTACACCTTC. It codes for CSVDGGGFRYGYTF.

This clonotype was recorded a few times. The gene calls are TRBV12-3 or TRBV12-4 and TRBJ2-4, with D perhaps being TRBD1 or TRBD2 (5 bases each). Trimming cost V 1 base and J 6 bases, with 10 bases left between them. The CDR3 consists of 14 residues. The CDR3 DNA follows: TGTGCCAGCAGTTTAGGGGGGATCGGAAACATTCAGTACTTC. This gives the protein CASSLGGIGNIQYF.

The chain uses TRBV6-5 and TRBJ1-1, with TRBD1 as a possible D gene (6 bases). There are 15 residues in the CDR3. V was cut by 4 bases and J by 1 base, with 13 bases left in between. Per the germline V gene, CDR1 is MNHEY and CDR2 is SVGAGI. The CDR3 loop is CASSLSGHPNTEAFF. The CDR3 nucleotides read TGTGCCAGCAGTTTATCGGGACACCCGAACACTGAAGCTTTCTTT.

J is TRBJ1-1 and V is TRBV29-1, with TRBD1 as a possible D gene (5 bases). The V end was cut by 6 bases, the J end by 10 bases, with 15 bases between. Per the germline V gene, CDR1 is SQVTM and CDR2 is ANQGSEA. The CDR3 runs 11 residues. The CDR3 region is CSVGDSYGAFF. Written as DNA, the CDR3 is TGCAGCGTCGGGGACTCCTATGGAGCTTTCTTT.

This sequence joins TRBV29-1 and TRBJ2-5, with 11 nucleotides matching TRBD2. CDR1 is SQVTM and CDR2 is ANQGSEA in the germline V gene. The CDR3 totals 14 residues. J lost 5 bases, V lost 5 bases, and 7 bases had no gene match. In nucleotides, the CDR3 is TGCAGCGTTATAGCGGGGGGGCCCGGGGAGACCCAGTACTTC. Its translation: CSVIAGGPGETQYF.

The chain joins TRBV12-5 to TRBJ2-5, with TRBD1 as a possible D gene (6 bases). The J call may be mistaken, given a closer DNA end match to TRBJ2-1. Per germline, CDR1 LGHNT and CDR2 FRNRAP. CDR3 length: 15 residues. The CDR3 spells CASGLWDIAYNEQFF. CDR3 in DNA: TGTGCTAGTGGTTTGTGGGACATAGCTTACAATGAGCAGTTCTTC.

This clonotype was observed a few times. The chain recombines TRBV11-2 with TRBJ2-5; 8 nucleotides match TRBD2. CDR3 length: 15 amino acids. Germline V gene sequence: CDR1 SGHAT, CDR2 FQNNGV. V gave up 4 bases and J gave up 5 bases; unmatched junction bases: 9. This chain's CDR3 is CASSSGTSNYETQYF. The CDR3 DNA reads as TGTGCCAGCAGCTCCGGGACTAGTAATTATGAGACCCAGTACTTC.

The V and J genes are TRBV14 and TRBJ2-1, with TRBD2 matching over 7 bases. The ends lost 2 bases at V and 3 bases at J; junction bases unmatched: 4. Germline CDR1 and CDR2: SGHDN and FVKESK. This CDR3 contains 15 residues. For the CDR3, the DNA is TGTGCCAGCAGCCAACCTAGCGGAATCTACAATGAGCAGTTCTTC. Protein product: CASSQPSGIYNEQFF. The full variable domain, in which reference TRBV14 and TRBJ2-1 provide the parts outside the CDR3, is EAGVTQFPSHSVIEKGQTVTLRCDPISGHDNLYWYRRVMGKEIKFLLHFVKESKQDESGMPNNRFLAERTGGTYSTLKVQPAELEDSGVYFCASSQPSGIYNEQFFGPGTRLTVL.

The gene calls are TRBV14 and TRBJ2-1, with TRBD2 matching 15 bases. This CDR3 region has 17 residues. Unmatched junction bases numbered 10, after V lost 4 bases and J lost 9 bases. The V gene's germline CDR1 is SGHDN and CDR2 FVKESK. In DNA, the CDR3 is TGTGCCAGCAGCCCCGGACTAGCGGGAGGGTTCAGGATTGAGCAGTTCTTC. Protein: CASSPGLAGGFRIEQFF.

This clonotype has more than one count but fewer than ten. As DNA, the CDR3 is TGCGCCAGCAGCTTAGGACAGCGTAATGAAAAACTGTTTTTT. Protein sequence: CASSLGQRNEKLFF. The rearrangement links TRBV5-1 to TRBJ1-4; weak D call: TRBD1 (6 bases). V was pared by 2 bases and J by 4 bases, with 9 bases between. The CDR3 has 14 amino acids. CDR1 and CDR2 (germline): SGHRS, YFSETQ.

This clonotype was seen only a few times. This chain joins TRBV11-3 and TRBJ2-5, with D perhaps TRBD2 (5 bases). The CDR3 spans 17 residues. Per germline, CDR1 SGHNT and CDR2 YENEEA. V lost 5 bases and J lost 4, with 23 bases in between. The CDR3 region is CASSPGTGLLVGETQYF. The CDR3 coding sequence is TGTGCCAGCAGCCCCGGCACGGGGTTGTTAGTGGGAGAGACCCAGTACTTC. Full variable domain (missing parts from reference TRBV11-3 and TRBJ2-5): EAGVVQSPRYKIIEKKQPVAFWCNPISGHNTLYWYLQNLGQGPELLIRYENEEAVDDSQLPKDRFSAERLKGVDSTLKIQPAELGDSAVYLCASSPGTGLLVGETQYFGPGTRLLVL.